The 29 T cell receptor beta chains below were found in one sample sequenced in a study of T cells after yellow fever vaccination. TCRdb reprocessed the 5' RACE reads with MiXCR, giving one entry per CDR3 protein. The sample shows some 600,000 distinct CDR3 sequences, 17% of them seen only once. The sequencing here drew on PBMCs, taken less than 6 days after the first yellow fever vaccination. Every receptor here comes from a man aged 18 to 30 who received the YFV17D yellow fever vaccine.

This clonotype appeared a few times. The gene calls are TRBV3-1 and TRBJ2-2, with TRBD2 identical over 8 bases. Looked up from germline, CDR1 is LGHDT and CDR2 is YNNKEL (reference sequence). This CDR3 is 16 amino acids long. Trimming cost V 1 base and J 6 bases; bases outside gene matches: 7. The CDR3 region is CASSQVRGGSAGELFF. In DNA, the CDR3 is TGTGCCAGCAGCCAAGTTCGGGGGGGCTCCGCCGGGGAGCTGTTTTTT.

The gene calls are TRBV20-1 and TRBJ2-3; no reliable D call. This CDR3 spans 12 amino acids. Germline CDR1 reads DFQATT; CDR2 reads SNEGSKA (reference sequence). The germline V and J ends were trimmed by 6 bases and 6 bases, with 13 bases remaining between them. Here the CDR3 reads CSAPILSDTQYF. The CDR3 DNA follows: TGCAGTGCCCCTATACTAAGCGATACGCAGTATTTT.

The V call is TRBV20-1, the J call TRBJ2-2; D might be TRBD1 or TRBD2, each matching 6 bases. Germline CDR1 and CDR2: DFQATT and SNEGSKA (reference sequence). The V gene lost 3 bases and the J gene lost 5 bases, with 13 bases spanning the gap. The CDR3 covers 14 residues. CDR3 DNA sequence: TGCAGTGCTAGTCGAGGGGGGAGGACCGGGGAGCTGTTTTTT. This sequence encodes CSASRGGRTGELFF.

This clonotype was counted between two and nine times. This chain connects TRBV20-1 to TRBJ2-7, with 8 bases matching TRBD1. Trimming at V came to 6 bases and at J to 4 bases, leaving 11 bases not matched to a gene. This CDR3 region has 14 residues. CDR1 DFQATT and CDR2 SNEGSKA come from the germline V gene (reference sequence). The CDR3 region is CSAKGQGSPYEQYV. The CDR3 DNA reads TGCAGTGCAAAAGGACAGGGATCCCCTTACGAGCAGTACGTC.

This chain links TRBV7-2 with TRBJ2-7, with no clear D. From germline, CDR1 is SGHTA and CDR2 FQGNSA. This CDR3 has 12 residues. V lost 2 bases and J lost 6, with 8 bases in between. The CDR3: CASSLMGGEQYV. The DNA of the CDR3 is TGTGCCAGCAGCTTAATGGGCGGCGAGCAGTACGTC.

The sample holds a few counts of this clonotype. The V gene is TRBV7-7, the J gene TRBJ2-7, with a tentative D call TRBD1 (6 bases). V was trimmed by 0 bases and J by 4 bases, leaving 7 bases between them. Germline V gene data show CDR1 as SSHAT and CDR2 as FNYEAQ (reference sequence). The CDR3 extends over 13 amino acids. The DNA of the CDR3 is TGTGCCAGCAGCTTAGCACAGGGATACGAGCAGTACTTC. Translating it yields CASSLAQGYEQYF.

The table lists this clonotype with a few counts. This rearrangement joins TRBV28 to TRBJ2-3; TRBD2 might be the D (5 bases). CDR1 is MDHEN, CDR2 SYDVKM, per germline. V dropped 6 bases and J dropped 0 bases, with 19 bases sitting between them. This CDR3 contains 17 residues. Written as DNA, the CDR3 is TGTGCCAGCAGCTCATTAGGGCGGAGGTCTAGCACAGATACGCAGTATTTT. Its protein product is CASSSLGRRSSTDTQYF.

The chain carries TRBV9 and TRBJ2-2, with a weak D call TRBD1 (5 bases). Trimming pared 0 bases from V and 6 bases from J, leaving 9 bases between. The CDR3 contains 14 residues. CDR1 SGDLS and CDR2 YYNGEE come from the germline V gene. The CDR3 bases are TGTGCCAGCAGCGTAGTAGGGGTGTCCGGGGAGCTGTTTTTT. Residues: CASSVVGVSGELFF.

V is TRBV10-3 and J is TRBJ2-1; TRBD1 aligns across 9 bases. This CDR3 spans 16 amino acids. The germline V gene encodes CDR1 ENHRY and CDR2 SYGVKD. V was clipped by 7 bases and J by 7 bases; unmatched bases: 14. CDR3 sequence (DNA): TGTGCCATCACTCCCGGGACAGGGATGATTGGGAATGAGCAGTTCTTC. It yields the protein CAITPGTGMIGNEQFF.

The chain joins TRBV12-3 or TRBV12-4 to TRBJ2-1; possibly TRBD1 for D (6 bases). This CDR3 spans 13 amino acids. V gave up 7 bases and J gave up 5 bases, with 12 bases separating them. CDR3 amino acids: CASTGVAHNEQFF. DNA of the CDR3: TGTGCCAGCACAGGGGTCGCCCACAATGAGCAGTTCTTC.

V gene TRBV18 combines with J gene TRBJ2-5; 8 bases are a match to TRBD2. CDR3 length: 18 amino acids. Germline V lookup: CDR1 KGHSH, CDR2 LQKENI. J was trimmed by 2 bases and V by 2 bases; bases with no gene match: 13. CDR3 in DNA: TGTGCCAGCTCACCAAACCCCATTAGCGGGGTCGTGCAAGAGACCCAGTACTTC. Amino acids: CASSPNPISGVVQETQYF.

The rearrangement uses TRBV4-1 and TRBJ2-1; 8 bases line up with TRBD2. The CDR3 contains 18 residues. V trimming: 4 bases; J trimming: 8 bases; junction bases outside the gene matches: 19. Per the germline V gene, CDR1 is MGHRA and CDR2 is YSYEKL. CDR3 region: CASSPLGGPGGEGDEQFF. CDR3 in DNA: TGCGCCAGCAGCCCTTTGGGGGGCCCGGGGGGGGAGGGCGATGAGCAGTTCTTC.

The V gene is TRBV20-1, the J gene TRBJ1-5; D is uncertain. Germline lookup yields CDR1 DFQATT and CDR2 SNEGSKA (reference sequence). The CDR3 runs to 14 residues. V dropped 7 bases and J dropped 3 bases, with 16 bases sitting between them. CDR3 sequence reads: CSVHPGYDNQPQHF. The CDR3 DNA is TGCAGTGTACATCCCGGGTATGACAATCAGCCCCAGCATTTT.

The chain employs TRBV7-8 and TRBJ2-1, with TRBD2 matching over 13 bases. The CDR3 extends over 19 amino acids. Trimming removed 5 bases from V and 1 base from J; junction bases left unmatched: 11. The germline V gene encodes CDR1 SGHVS and CDR2 FQNEAQ. The CDR3 DNA reads TGTGCCAGCAGCGCCCAACTAGCGGGGGGGCCGGTTTCCTACAATGAGCAGTTCTTC. Translated, it gives CASSAQLAGGPVSYNEQFF. Filled out from reference TRBV7-8 and TRBJ2-1, the complete variable domain reads GAGVSQSPRYKVAKRGQDVALRCDPISGHVSLFWYQQALGQGPEFLTYFQNEAQLDKSGLPSDRFFAERPEGSVSTLKIQRTQQEDSAVYLCASSAQLAGGPVSYNEQFFGPGTRLTVL.

This rearrangement joins TRBV21-1 to TRBJ1-4. TRBV21-1 is designated a pseudogene. This CDR3 comprises 15 residues. The CDR3 reads CASTWLRATNEKLFF. The CDR3 bases are TGTGCCAGCACCTGGCTGCGGGCAACTAATGAAAAACTGTTTTTT.

The CDR3: CASTPSGASTDTQYF. The CDR3, as DNA: TGTGCCAGCACCCCGTCGGGGGCTAGCACAGATACGCAGTATTTT. The V call is TRBV27, the J call TRBJ2-3; either TRBD1 or TRBD2 may fit D (6 bases each). The ends were cut back, 7 bases at V and 0 bases at J, with 14 bases in the middle. The V gene's germline CDR1 is MNHEY and CDR2 SMNVEV (reference sequence). The CDR3 covers 15 residues.

This clonotype came up a few times. V is TRBV6-1 and J is TRBJ2-1, with a weak D call TRBD1 (6 bases). CDR1 and CDR2 (germline): MNHNS, SASEGT. The length of the CDR3 is 14 residues. V was shortened by 7 bases and J by 5 bases, with 15 bases between the two germline ends. The CDR3 DNA sequence: TGTGCCAGCACCGATCCGGACAGTGACAATGAGCAGTTCTTC. Protein: CASTDPDSDNEQFF.

The chain employs TRBV18 and TRBJ2-3; D uncertain. V lost 1 base to trimming and J lost 4 bases, with 15 bases between them. CDR1 is KGHSH and CDR2 is LQKENI in the germline V gene. This CDR3 spans 16 amino acids. CDR3 in amino acids: CASSPRVSSLPDTQYF. The CDR3 DNA reads as TGTGCCAGCTCACCACGCGTATCATCCCTCCCAGATACGCAGTATTTT.

In DNA, the CDR3 is TGCGCCAGCAGCCAGGATTTGTCCCGGACAATGAACACTGAAGCTTTCTTT. This codes for CASSQDLSRTMNTEAFF. The chain links TRBV4-3 to TRBJ1-1, with D tentatively TRBD1 (5 bases). Deletions cut 3 bases from V and 0 bases from J, with 17 bases between. The CDR3 totals 17 residues. Germline-derived CDR1 and CDR2 are LGHNA and YSLEER.

This chain uses TRBV4-3 with TRBJ2-2; 8 bases line up with TRBD2. The junction had 8 bases not matched to a gene; V was cut back by 4 bases and J by 7 bases. The CDR3 contains 15 residues. The germline CDR1 and CDR2 sequences are LGHNA and YSLEER. CDR3 nucleotide sequence: TGCGCCAGCAGCCGGGGACTAGGGCTGGGCGGGGAGCTGTTTTTT. It codes for CASSRGLGLGGELFF.

Only a few counts were recorded for this clonotype. The chain couples TRBV9 to TRBJ1-5; no clear D. The CDR3 sequence is 15 residues long. CDR1 and CDR2 from the germline V gene are SGDLS and YYNGEE. Trimming removed 0 bases from V and 4 bases from J, with 11 bases in between. CDR3 coding DNA: TGTGCCAGCAGCGTAGAGTGGACGGGAAATCAGCCCCAGCATTTT. Translated, it gives CASSVEWTGNQPQHF.

The rearrangement links TRBV4-1 to TRBJ2-1; D unclear. V was shortened by 0 bases and J by 7 bases, with 7 bases between the two germline ends. CDR1 is MGHRA and CDR2 is YSYEKL in the germline V gene. This CDR3 region has 13 residues. The CDR3 coding sequence is TGCGCCAGCAGCCAAGATTGGGCGAATGAGCAGTTCTTC. Translation: CASSQDWANEQFF.

This clonotype was seen a few times. The J gene is TRBJ1-4, the V gene TRBV5-4; D ambiguous. Per germline, CDR1 SGHNT and CDR2 YYREEE (reference sequence). The CDR3 has 16 residues. Trimming took off 0 bases at V and 7 bases at J, with 16 bases between the two ends. The CDR3 here is CASSLGGQVRGEKLFF. CDR3 in DNA: TGTGCCAGCAGCTTGGGAGGGCAAGTCCGGGGTGAAAAACTGTTTTTT.

The J gene is TRBJ1-1, the V gene TRBV15; 9 bases line up with TRBD1. The CDR3 extends over 15 amino acids. The trim removed 3 bases at V and 7 bases at J, leaving 9 bases unmatched. Germline V lookup: CDR1 LNHNV, CDR2 YYDKDF (reference sequence). The CDR3 DNA reads as TGTGCCACCAGCAGGAGCCGGGACAGGGTAAATGAAGCTTTCTTT. This encodes CATSRSRDRVNEAFF.

This chain joins TRBV15 and TRBJ2-2; D may correspond to TRBD1 or TRBD2 (5 bases each). This CDR3 is built from 18 residues. V lost 2 bases, J lost 0 bases, and 16 bases lay in between. The germline V gene encodes CDR1 LNHNV and CDR2 YYDKDF (reference sequence). The CDR3 DNA reads TGTGCCACCAGCAGACCCAGGCCTGAGGGGTCGAACACCGGGGAGCTGTTTTTT. Translation: CATSRPRPEGSNTGELFF.

In this sample, this clonotype turned up a few times. This chain links TRBV6-1 with TRBJ2-3; TRBD1 might be the D (5 bases). Trimming left V 2 bases short and J 6 bases short, with 6 bases between. Germline V CDR1 and CDR2: MNHNS, SASEGT. The CDR3 length is 12 residues. The CDR3 DNA sequence: TGTGCCAGCAGTGAAAGGGGTGATACGCAGTATTTT. Its translation is CASSERGDTQYF.

This chain links TRBV29-1 with TRBJ1-1; 8 nucleotides align to TRBD1. Germline trimming cut 1 base from V and 8 bases from J; bases unmatched to any gene: 9. Germline values: CDR1 SQVTM, CDR2 ANQGSEA. This CDR3 is 14 amino acids long. As DNA, the CDR3 is TGCAGCGTTGAAGGGACAGGGTTATCTGTGGAAGCTTTCTTT. Its protein is CSVEGTGLSVEAFF.

The V call is TRBV9, the J call TRBJ1-2, with 7 bases lining up with TRBD1. The V gene end was trimmed by 6 bases and the J gene end by 0 bases; junction bases not matched to a gene: 11. Per the germline V gene, CDR1 is SGDLS and CDR2 is YYNGEE. This CDR3 has 16 amino acids. CDR3 sequence reads: CASNLPLQGPNYGYTF. CDR3 nucleotides: TGTGCCAGCAACCTCCCTTTACAGGGGCCTAACTATGGCTACACCTTC.

The chain carries TRBV10-3 and TRBJ2-5; 15 bases fit TRBD2. The CDR3 runs to 14 residues. V trimming: 8 bases; J trimming: 5 bases; junction bases outside the gene matches: 3. CDR1 and CDR2 (germline): ENHRY, SYGVKD. This CDR3 reads CAIGLAGGPETQYF. CDR3 DNA sequence: TGTGCCATCGGACTAGCGGGGGGGCCGGAGACCCAGTACTTC.